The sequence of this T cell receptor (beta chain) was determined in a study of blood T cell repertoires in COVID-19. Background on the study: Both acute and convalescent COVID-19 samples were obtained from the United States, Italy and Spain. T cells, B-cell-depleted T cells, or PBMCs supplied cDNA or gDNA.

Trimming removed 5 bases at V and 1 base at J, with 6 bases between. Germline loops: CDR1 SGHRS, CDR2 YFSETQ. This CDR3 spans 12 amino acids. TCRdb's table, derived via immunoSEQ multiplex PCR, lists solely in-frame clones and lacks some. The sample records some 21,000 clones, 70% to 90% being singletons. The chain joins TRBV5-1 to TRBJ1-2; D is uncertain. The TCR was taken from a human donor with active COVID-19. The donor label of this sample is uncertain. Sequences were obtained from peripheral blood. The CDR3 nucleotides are TGCGCCAGCAGAGCGGTTAACTATGGCTACACCTTC. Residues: CASRAVNYGYTF.